This entry lists 29 T cell receptor beta chains sequenced from one sample in a study of cytomegalovirus exposure and HLA in healthy donors. Use of 60 Vbeta and 13 Jbeta primers characterized the PCR. The protocol was immunoSEQ multiplex PCR, while the TCRdb copy is restricted to in-frame clones and leaves out a portion. Recorded for this sample: 130,000 to 150,000 clones. The sequencing input was PBMCs. These receptors were collected from a male donor in good health and CMV-seronegative.

The chain has TRBV7-8 and TRBJ2-7, with 12 bases lining up with TRBD2. CDR3 length: 18 residues. After removal of 0 bases from V and 5 bases from J, the junction contained 11 bases not matched to a gene. Germline V lookup: CDR1 SGHVS, CDR2 FQNEAQ. CDR3 sequence: CASSLAGLAGKGSDEQYF. The CDR3, as DNA: TGTGCCAGCAGCTTAGCAGGACTAGCGGGAAAGGGGTCGGACGAGCAGTACTTC.

This chain links TRBV7-9 with TRBJ2-7; TRBD1 aligns across 9 bases. Germline CDR1 reads SEHNR; CDR2 reads FQNEAQ (reference sequence). After removal of 1 base from V and 1 base from J, the junction contained 5 bases not matched to a gene. The CDR3 has 16 amino acids. CDR3 DNA: TGTGCCAGCAGCTTAGGCCCGGGACAGGGATCCTACGAGCAGTACTTC. Translated: CASSLGPGQGSYEQYF.

The J gene is TRBJ1-5, the V gene TRBV30; a possible D gene is TRBD1 (5 bases). The germline V and J ends were trimmed by 2 bases and 4 bases, with 15 bases remaining between them. Germline V gene data show CDR1 as GTSNPN and CDR2 as SVGIG (reference sequence). The CDR3 length is 15 residues. The CDR3 DNA sequence: TGTGCCTGGAGTTACGGAGGGACGGCGAATCAGCCCCAGCATTTT. As protein: CAWSYGGTANQPQHF.

The chain links TRBV29-1 to TRBJ2-3, with 9 bases matching TRBD2. V shed 2 bases, J shed 4 bases, and the junction held 7 bases outside the gene matches. Germline CDR1 SQVTM, CDR2 ANQGSEA. This CDR3 contains 15 residues. In nucleotides, the CDR3 is TGCAGCGTTGAATTTAGCGGGAGCGTTGCAGATACGCAGTATTTT. Its translation is CSVEFSGSVADTQYF.

This chain links TRBV19 with TRBJ2-7, with D possibly being TRBD1 (6 bases). This CDR3 contains 13 residues. Germline CDR1 and CDR2: LNHDA and SQIVND (reference sequence). Trimming pared 5 bases from V and 2 bases from J, leaving 10 bases between. This chain's CDR3 is CASSFGQTYEQYF. CDR3 coding DNA: TGTGCCAGTAGTTTCGGACAGACCTACGAGCAGTACTTC.

The chain uses TRBV18 and TRBJ1-1, with 9 bases fitting TRBD1. After removal of 4 bases from V and 0 bases from J, the junction contained 0 bases not matched to a gene. The CDR3 extends over 14 amino acids. Germline CDR1 reads KGHSH; CDR2 reads LQKENI. CDR3 residues: CASSRQGVNTEAFF. CDR3 sequence (DNA): TGTGCCAGCTCACGACAGGGGGTGAACACTGAAGCTTTCTTT.

The CDR3 sequence: CASSTRESYNEKLFF. CDR3 bases: TGTGCCAGCAGCACCCGGGAGAGTTATAATGAAAAACTGTTTTTT. The chain has TRBV14 and TRBJ1-4; D not resolved. The CDR3 extends over 15 amino acids. V shed 5 bases and J shed 4 bases, with 14 bases lying between them. Germline assignment: CDR1 SGHDN and CDR2 FVKESK.

The J gene is TRBJ1-5, the V gene TRBV9; D gene uncertain. Between the trimmed V and J ends, which lost 0 bases and 7 bases, there was a span of 8 bases. Germline loops: CDR1 SGDLS, CDR2 YYNGEE. CDR3 length: 13 residues. CDR3 bases: TGTGCCAGCAGCGTAGAGCCCAGGCAGCCCCAGCATTTT. Residues: CASSVEPRQPQHF. Full variable domain (missing parts from reference TRBV9 and TRBJ1-5): DSGVTQTPKHLITATGQRVTLRCSPRSGDLSVYWYQQSLDQGLQFLIQYYNGEERAKGNILERFSAQQFPDLHSELNLSSLELGDSALYFCASSVEPRQPQHFGDGTRLSIL.

The genes are TRBV2 and TRBJ1-2; unclear D gene. V lost 6 bases to trimming and J lost 7 bases, with 15 bases between them. Germline CDR1 reads SNHLY; CDR2 reads FYNNEI. The CDR3 is 13 residues long. The CDR3: CASSDPGIGGYTF. In DNA form, the CDR3 reads TGTGCCAGCAGCGACCCGGGAATCGGTGGCTACACCTTC.

This sequence joins TRBV7-9 and TRBJ2-7; D gene ambiguous. V shed 1 base and J shed 3 bases, with 7 bases lying between them. Germline CDR1 SEHNR, CDR2 FQNEAQ (reference sequence). There are 13 residues in the CDR3. CDR3 nucleotides: TGTGCCAGCAGCTTAGGGGCCAACTACGAGCAGTACTTC. This gives the protein CASSLGANYEQYF.

The V gene is TRBV19, the J gene TRBJ1-1; a possible D gene is TRBD1 (6 bases). The CDR3 totals 15 residues. Germline CDR1 is LNHDA and CDR2 is SQIVND (reference sequence). Trimming shortened V by 2 bases and J by 2 bases, and 12 bases separated the two germline ends. CDR3 coding DNA: TGTGCCAGTAGTATACCGGGACAAAGCAACACTGAAGCTTTCTTT. It codes for CASSIPGQSNTEAFF.

This chain joins TRBV5-1 and TRBJ2-1, with a possible D match to TRBD1 (5 bases). Between the trimmed V and J ends, which lost 3 bases and 2 bases, there was a span of 15 bases. The CDR3 has 16 residues. Germline V gene data show CDR1 as SGHRS and CDR2 as YFSETQ. CDR3 DNA: TGCGCCAGCAGCTCTTCCGGACATAGCACCTACAATGAGCAGTTCTTC. Translating it yields CASSSSGHSTYNEQFF.

J is TRBJ2-5 and V is TRBV5-8, with D possibly matching TRBD2 (6 bases). The CDR3 is made up of 14 amino acids. Germline V gene sequence: CDR1 SGHTS, CDR2 YDEGEE. V lost 4 bases to trimming and J lost 3 bases, with 13 bases between them. CDR3 coding DNA: TGTGCCAGCAGCCATGCGGGGCGTAAAGAGACCCAGTACTTC. This translates into CASSHAGRKETQYF.

The V and J genes are TRBV5-1 and TRBJ2-4, with 14 nucleotides matching TRBD2. CDR1 and CDR2 (germline): SGHRS, YFSETQ. Trimming removed 3 bases from V and 4 bases from J; junction bases left unmatched: 3. The CDR3 sequence is 16 residues long. The CDR3 coding sequence is TGCGCCAGCAGCTCCGGGACTAGCGGGAGAAAAAACATTCAGTACTTC. It yields the protein CASSSGTSGRKNIQYF.

The V call is TRBV4-2, the J call TRBJ2-5, with D possibly being TRBD1 (6 bases). The J call may be in error: the DNA end matches TRBJ2-7 better. This CDR3 spans 12 amino acids. The germline CDR1 and CDR2 sequences are LGHNA and YNFKEQ. This CDR3 reads CASSQEGGEQYF. CDR3 bases: TGTGCCAGCAGCCAAGAAGGGGGCGAGCAGTACTTC.

The V call is TRBV19, the J call TRBJ2-7; tentative D call: TRBD1 (5 bases). Trimming shortened V by 5 bases and J by 2 bases, and 22 bases separated the two germline ends. CDR3 length equals 17 residues. The germline V gene has CDR1 LNHDA and CDR2 SQIVND (reference sequence). The CDR3 sequence is CASSLNPTGASPYEQYF. The DNA for the CDR3 is TGTGCCAGTAGTCTCAATCCAACAGGCGCCTCACCCTACGAGCAGTACTTC.

J is TRBJ2-7 and V is TRBV7-8; D might be TRBD2 (6 bases). The CDR3 runs to 14 residues. Germline CDR1 SGHVS, CDR2 FQNEAQ. The V and J ends lost 3 bases and 4 bases respectively, with 13 bases between them. CDR3 residues: CASSLGLKGYEQYF. The CDR3 nucleotides are TGTGCCAGCAGCTTGGGACTCAAAGGGTACGAGCAGTACTTC.

The CDR3 coding sequence is TGTGCCAGCAGCTTAGTCCCAGGACAGGGGCGGAACTATGGCTACACCTTC. Translated, it gives CASSLVPGQGRNYGYTF. The chain joins TRBV7-9 to TRBJ1-2; 9 bases line up with TRBD1. This CDR3 contains 17 residues. Germline trimming cut 1 base from V and 2 bases from J; bases unmatched to any gene: 8. CDR1 and CDR2 (germline): SEHNR, FQNEAQ (reference sequence).

CDR3 in DNA: TGTGCCAGCAGCTTAGCTCTCAGACAAGAGACCCAGTACTTC. Protein sequence: CASSLALRQETQYF. The chain is built from TRBV7-2 and TRBJ2-5; D uncertain. The V and J ends lost 0 bases and 2 bases respectively, with 7 bases between them. The CDR3 runs 14 residues. In germline, CDR1 is SGHTA, CDR2 FQGNSA. Together with reference TRBV7-2 and TRBJ2-5, the CDR3 gives the full variable domain: GAGVSQSPSNKVTEKGKDVELRCDPISGHTALYWYRQSLGQGLEFLIYFQGNSAPDKSGLPSDRFSAERTGGSVSTLTIQRTQQEDSAVYLCASSLALRQETQYFGPGTRLLVL.

The J gene is TRBJ1-4, the V gene TRBV2; D remains unclear. Germline-derived CDR1 and CDR2 are SNHLY and FYNNEI. Trimming removed 9 bases from V and 5 bases from J, with 16 bases in between. CDR3 length: 14 residues. The CDR3 loop reads CASKTGSQNEKLFF. Written as DNA, the CDR3 is TGTGCCAGTAAAACGGGATCCCAAAATGAAAAACTGTTTTTT. The variable domain in full, completed from reference TRBV2 and TRBJ1-4, reads EPEVTQTPSHQVTQMGQEVILRCVPISNHLYFYWYRQILGQKVEFLVSFYNNEISEKSEIFDDQFSVERPDGSNFTLKIRSTKLEDSAMYFCASKTGSQNEKLFFGSGTQLSVL.

J is TRBJ1-4 and V is TRBV2; TRBD1 aligns across 10 bases. The V gene end was trimmed by 2 bases and the J gene end by 7 bases; junction bases not matched to a gene: 7. Germline V lookup: CDR1 SNHLY, CDR2 FYNNEI. CDR3 length: 16 residues. In nucleotides, the CDR3 is TGTGCCAGCAGTGAAAAGTCCGGGACAGGGGTTGAAAAACTGTTTTTT. The encoded protein is CASSEKSGTGVEKLFF.

Comments on this clone: This same CDR3 is encoded by further DNA sequences in the sample. The chain uses TRBV28 and TRBJ1-1, with D perhaps matching TRBD1 (6 bases). Trimming took off 6 bases at V and 2 bases at J, with 13 bases between the two ends. This CDR3 is 14 amino acids long. Germline V gene lookup returns CDR1 MDHEN and CDR2 SYDVKM. CDR3: CASSLDRRNTEAFF. CDR3 DNA: TGTGCCAGCAGCCTTGACAGGCGTAACACTGAAGCTTTCTTT.

This chain uses TRBV18 with TRBJ1-2; no firm D call. Trimming took 3 bases from V and 8 from J, leaving 13 bases between them. CDR3 length: 13 residues. The germline V gene has CDR1 KGHSH and CDR2 LQKENI. CDR3 region: CASSPPTGLGYTF. As DNA, the CDR3 is TGTGCCAGCTCACCTCCGACCGGGTTGGGCTACACCTTC.

This chain connects TRBV29-1 to TRBJ2-5; 8 bases map to TRBD1. V lost 4 bases, J lost 2 bases, and 6 bases stayed unmatched. Germline V gives CDR1 SQVTM, CDR2 ANQGSEA. The CDR3 contains 14 residues. The CDR3 DNA reads as TGCAGCGTTGGCACTCGGACAGGGCAAGAGACCCAGTACTTC. Its translation is CSVGTRTGQETQYF. Looking up the rest from reference TRBV29-1 and TRBJ2-5 gives the full variable domain: SAVISQKPSRDICQRGTSLTIQCQVDSQVTMMFWYRQQPGQSLTLIATANQGSEATYESGFVIDKFPISRPNLTFSTLTVSNMSPEDSSIYLCSVGTRTGQETQYFGPGTRLLVL.

The chain couples TRBV9 to TRBJ1-3, with D hard to call. The V gene lost 4 bases and the J gene lost 0 bases, with 11 bases spanning the gap. This CDR3 contains 15 residues. Looked up from germline, CDR1 is SGDLS and CDR2 is YYNGEE. The CDR3 DNA sequence: TGTGCCAGCAGCCTAGTCCCACTCTCTGGAAACACCATATATTTT. It encodes CASSLVPLSGNTIYF.

This chain connects TRBV5-6 to TRBJ2-5; 13 bases fit TRBD2. Germline assignment: CDR1 SGHDT and CDR2 YYEEEE. This CDR3 region has 18 residues. V trimming: 4 bases; J trimming: 2 bases; junction bases outside the gene matches: 11. Written as DNA, the CDR3 is TGTGCCAGCAGCCTGGATCCCGGGACTAGCGGGAAACAAGAGACCCAGTACTTC. It codes for CASSLDPGTSGKQETQYF.

The genes are TRBV7-9 and TRBJ2-7, with 8 bases matching TRBD2. Per the germline V gene, CDR1 is SEHNR and CDR2 is FQNEAQ (reference sequence). V shed 0 bases and J 5 bases; nucleotides not matched to a gene: 6. The CDR3 is made up of 15 amino acids. The CDR3, as DNA: TGTGCCAGCAGCTTAGCGAAGGCTAGCGGGCACGAGCAGTACTTC. Its translation: CASSLAKASGHEQYF.

This rearrangement joins TRBV6-5 to TRBJ2-7, with D perhaps matching TRBD2 (5 bases). The V end lost 6 bases, the J end lost 3 bases, and 12 bases lay between the germline ends. This CDR3 spans 13 amino acids. Germline V gene data show CDR1 as MNHEY and CDR2 as SVGAGI. The CDR3 region has the DNA TGTGCCAGCAGGCCGGGATACCTCTACGAGCAGTACTTC. It translates to CASRPGYLYEQYF.

The chain is built from TRBV5-1 and TRBJ2-6; 7 bases fit TRBD2. Trimming at V came to 2 bases and at J to 3 bases, leaving 2 bases not matched to a gene. CDR1 and CDR2 from the germline V gene are SGHRS and YFSETQ. The length of the CDR3 is 15 residues. CDR3 loop: CASSFAGDGANVLTF. The CDR3 DNA follows: TGCGCCAGCAGCTTTGCGGGGGATGGGGCCAACGTCCTGACTTTC.